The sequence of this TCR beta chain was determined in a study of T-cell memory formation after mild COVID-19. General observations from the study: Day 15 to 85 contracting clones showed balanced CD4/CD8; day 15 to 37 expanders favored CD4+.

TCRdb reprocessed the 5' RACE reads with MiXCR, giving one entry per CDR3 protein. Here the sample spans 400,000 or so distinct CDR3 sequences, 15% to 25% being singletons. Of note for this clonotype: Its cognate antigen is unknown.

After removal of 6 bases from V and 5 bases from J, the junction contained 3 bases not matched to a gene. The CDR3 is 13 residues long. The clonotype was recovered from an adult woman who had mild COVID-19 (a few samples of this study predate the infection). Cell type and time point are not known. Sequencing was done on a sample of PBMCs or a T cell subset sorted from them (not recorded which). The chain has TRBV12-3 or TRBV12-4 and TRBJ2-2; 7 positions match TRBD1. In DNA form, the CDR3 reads TGTGCCAGCAGGGGACAGAGAACCGGGGAGCTGTTTTTT. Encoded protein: CASRGQRTGELFF.